The 10 T cell receptor beta chains listed next were all sequenced from one sample in a study of blood T cells in healthy people across ages (dated by TCRdb to 2015 to 2017). The library was made by 5' RACE. The data were produced on an Illumina HiSeq 2500. A second PCR of roughly 7 to 12 cycles was run with a J-beta primer mix and a sample-barcoded 5' primer. In TCRdb, the public reads were trimmed at Q25 with fastp and aligned with MiXCR, with productive beta chains retained. Rows are combined by CDR3 protein, so each entry shows the most common genes and DNA. The sample profile shows 1.5 million to 1.8 million distinct CDR3 sequences; 35% to 45% of them were found once. Together, the top ten hold roughly 3.7% of the sample. Input material: blood. These receptors all come from a woman aged 18-29 years in good health.

The V and J genes are TRBV6-2 or TRBV6-3 and TRBJ2-4; 8 bases fit TRBD1. The CDR3 length is 15 residues. J gave up 1 base and V 8 bases, and 7 bases lay outside the gene matches. Germline V CDR1 and CDR2: MNHEY, SVGEGT. The CDR3, as DNA: TGTGCCAGCTCTGACAGGGGTCAGGCCAAAAACATTCAGTACTTC. Its protein product is CASSDRGQAKNIQYF.

J is TRBJ1-2 and V is TRBV12-3 or TRBV12-4, with 8 bases matching TRBD1. J gave up 2 bases and V 6 bases, and 8 bases lay outside the gene matches. The CDR3 sequence is 15 residues long. CDR3 residues: CASSRPGTGNYGYTF. The CDR3, as DNA: TGTGCCAGCAGCCGTCCTGGGACAGGAAACTATGGCTACACCTTC.

The chain links TRBV29-1 to TRBJ2-3, with D possibly being TRBD2 (6 bases). The CDR3 loop spans 15 amino acids. V lost 1 base, J lost 3 bases, and 14 bases lay in between. Germline V gene data show CDR1 as SQVTM and CDR2 as ANQGSEA. The CDR3: CSVEVPSGRTDTQYF. The DNA for the CDR3 is TGCAGCGTTGAAGTCCCGTCGGGGAGGACAGATACGCAGTATTTT.

This clonotype has more than one count but fewer than ten. CDR3 nucleotides: TGCAGTGCTAGAGATCAGGCCGGAAAGACTTACAATGAGCAGTTCTTC. It translates to CSARDQAGKTYNEQFF. The chain links TRBV20-1 to TRBJ2-1; unclear D gene. This CDR3 is built from 16 residues. Trimming left V 0 bases short and J 4 bases short, with 16 bases between. Germline assignment: CDR1 DFQATT and CDR2 SNEGSKA (reference sequence).

The chain recombines TRBV3-1 with TRBJ2-5; D not certain. CDR1 and CDR2 from the germline V gene are LGHDT and YNNKEL (reference sequence). This CDR3 spans 15 amino acids. V lost 0 bases to trimming and J lost 7 bases, with 15 bases between them. The CDR3 sequence is CASSQELAALRTQYF. The CDR3 DNA sequence: TGTGCCAGCAGCCAAGAATTGGCGGCACTGAGGACCCAGTACTTC.

This clonotype was recorded at least ten times. The chain is built from TRBV7-2 and TRBJ1-2; no reliable D call. The V gene lost 5 bases and the J gene lost 5 bases, with 12 bases spanning the gap. Germline assignment: CDR1 SGHTA and CDR2 FQGNSA. This CDR3 is built from 13 residues. The CDR3 region is CASSTNGRYGYTF. The CDR3, as DNA: TGTGCCAGCAGCACGAACGGGAGATATGGCTACACCTTC.

This clonotype was seen a handful of times. The chain employs TRBV12-3 or TRBV12-4 and TRBJ2-1; D gene unclear. This CDR3 region has 14 residues. The germline V and J ends were trimmed by 10 bases and 6 bases, with 19 bases remaining between them. This CDR3 reads CAIRDIPSGNEQFF. CDR3 coding DNA: TGTGCCATCCGCGACATCCCTTCGGGCAATGAGCAGTTCTTC.

This clonotype was seen a few times. This chain connects TRBV5-1 to TRBJ2-1, with D unresolved. The ends were cut back, 4 bases at V and 3 bases at J, with 8 bases in the middle. The CDR3 has 13 amino acids. Germline assignment: CDR1 SGHRS and CDR2 YFSETQ. The CDR3 here is CASSVKDYNEQFF. The DNA of the CDR3 is TGCGCCAGCAGCGTGAAGGACTACAATGAGCAGTTCTTC.

Notes on this clonotype: A read error may produce the germline difference seen at one junction end. This rearrangement joins TRBV27 to TRBJ1-1; the D is unclear. From germline, CDR1 is MNHEY and CDR2 SMNVEV (reference sequence). CDR3 length: 13 amino acids. DNA for the CDR3: TGTGCCAACAGTTTGGTGGTCAACGCTGAAGCTTTCTTT. Translating it yields CANSLVVNAEAFF.

The V call is TRBV20-1, the J call TRBJ1-5; no clear D gene. This CDR3 region has 13 residues. V was clipped by 3 bases and J by 6 bases, with 12 bases between them. Germline V CDR1 and CDR2: DFQATT, SNEGSKA (reference sequence). CDR3 nucleotides: TGCAGTGCTAGCAGGAGGGATGGTCAGCCCCAGCATTTT. This sequence encodes CSASRRDGQPQHF.